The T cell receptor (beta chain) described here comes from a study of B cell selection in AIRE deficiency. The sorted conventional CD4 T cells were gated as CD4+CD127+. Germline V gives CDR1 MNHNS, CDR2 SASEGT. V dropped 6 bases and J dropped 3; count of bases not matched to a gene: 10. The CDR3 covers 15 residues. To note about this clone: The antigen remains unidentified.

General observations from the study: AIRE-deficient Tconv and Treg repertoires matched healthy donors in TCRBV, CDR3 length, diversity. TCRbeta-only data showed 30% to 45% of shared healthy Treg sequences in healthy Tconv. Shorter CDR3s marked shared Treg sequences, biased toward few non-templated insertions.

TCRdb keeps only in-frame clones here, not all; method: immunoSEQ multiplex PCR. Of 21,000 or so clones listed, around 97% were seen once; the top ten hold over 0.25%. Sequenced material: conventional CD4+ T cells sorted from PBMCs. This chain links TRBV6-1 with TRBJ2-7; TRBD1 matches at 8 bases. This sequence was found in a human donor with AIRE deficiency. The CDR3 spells CASSRYGQGGYEQYF. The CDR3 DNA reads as TGTGCCAGCAGCCGATACGGACAGGGCGGCTACGAGCAGTACTTC.